This entry features one TCR beta chain sequence. Its antigen is still unknown. The record originates from a study of T cell responses to AZD1222 COVID-19 vaccine. Study-level findings and limits: Baseline testing showed seropositivity in only a handful of AZD1222 recipients. White British ancestry dominated among donors, who included more females, and clonal diversity was possibly underestimated.

Repertoires were generated with immunoSEQ multiplex PCR, while TCRdb's copy carries only in-frame clones and drops some. Of fewer than 110,000 clones in the sample, 80% to 95% were seen once. V was trimmed by 4 bases and J by 0 bases, leaving 9 bases between them. Germline CDR1 reads MNHNY; CDR2 reads SVGAGI (reference sequence). This CDR3 has 15 residues. This clonotype originated in an adult who received the AZD1222 COVID-19 vaccine. Here the sequenced sample was peripheral blood, taken 28 days after the second AZD1222 dose. The V call is TRBV6-6, the J call TRBJ1-4; no reliable D call. CDR3 residues: CASSSEGATNEKLFF. CDR3 sequence (DNA): TGTGCCAGCAGTTCTGAGGGTGCAACTAATGAAAAACTGTTTTTT.